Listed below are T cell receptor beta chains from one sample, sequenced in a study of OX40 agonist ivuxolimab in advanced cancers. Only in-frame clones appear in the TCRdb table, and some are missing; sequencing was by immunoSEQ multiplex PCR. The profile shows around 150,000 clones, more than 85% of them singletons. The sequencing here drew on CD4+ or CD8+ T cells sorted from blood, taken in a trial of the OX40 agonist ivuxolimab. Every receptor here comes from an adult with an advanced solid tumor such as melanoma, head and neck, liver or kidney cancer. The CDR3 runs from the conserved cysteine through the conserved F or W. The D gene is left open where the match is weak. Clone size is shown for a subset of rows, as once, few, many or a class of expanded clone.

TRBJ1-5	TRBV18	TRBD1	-	TGTGCCAGCTCACCACCGGGACAGGGGGCAAATCAGCCCCAGCATTTT	CASSPPGQGANQPQHF
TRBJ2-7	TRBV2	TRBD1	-	TGTGCCAGCAGCGCGGGACAGGGTAGCGAGCAGTACTTC	CASSAGQGSEQYF
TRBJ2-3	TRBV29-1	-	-	TGCAGCGTTGAAGGGGGATTTCTTTTCCCAGATACGCAGTATTTT	CSVEGGFLFPDTQYF
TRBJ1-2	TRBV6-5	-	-	TGTGCCAGCAGCCCCGGAGGGGACTATGGCTACACCTTC	CASSPGGDYGYTF
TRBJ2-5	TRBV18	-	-	TGTGCCAGCGTCGAGGCCCCTGGGCAGACCCAGTACTTC	CASVEAPGQTQYF
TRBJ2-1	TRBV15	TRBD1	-	TGTGCCACCAGCAGCCGGACAGGAGAGCACTACAATGAGCAGTTCTTC	CATSSRTGEHYNEQFF
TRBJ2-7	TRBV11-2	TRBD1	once	TGTGCCAGCAGCTTGTCCGACAGGGCGCCGTCCCAGCAGTACTTC	CASSLSDRAPSQQYF
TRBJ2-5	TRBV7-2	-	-	TGTGCCAGCAGCTTAGGTCCCCAAATCCAAGATAGGACCCAGTACTTC	CASSLGPQIQDRTQYF
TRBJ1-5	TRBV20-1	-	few	TGCAGTGCTAGCGGGGGTCAGCCCCAGCATTTT	CSASGGQPQHF
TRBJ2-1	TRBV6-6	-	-	TGTGCCAGCAGTTACATCAATGAGCAGTTCTTC	CASSYINEQFF
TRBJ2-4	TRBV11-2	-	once	TGTGCCAGCAGCTCTACAGCCATAGCCAAAAACATTCAGTACTTC	CASSSTAIAKNIQYF
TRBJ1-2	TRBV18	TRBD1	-	TGTGCCAGCTCACCAACGGACAGGTCTAACTATGGCTACACCTTC	CASSPTDRSNYGYTF
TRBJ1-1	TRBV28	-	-	TGTGCCAGCAGTTTACACACTGAAGCTTTCTTT	CASSLHTEAFF
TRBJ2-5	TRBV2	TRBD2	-	TGTGCCAGCAGCCCCAGGGTAGCGGGAGTTCTCCAAGAGACCCAGTACTTC	CASSPRVAGVLQETQYF
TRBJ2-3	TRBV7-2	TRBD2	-	TGTGCCAGCAGCTTGCCCGTTAGCGGGCCAAGCACAGATACGCAGTATTTT	CASSLPVSGPSTDTQYF
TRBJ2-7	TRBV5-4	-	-	TGTGCCAGCAACCCCCGGGGACCGAGTACCTACGAGCAGTACTTC	CASNPRGPSTYEQYF
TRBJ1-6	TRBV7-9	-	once	TGTGCCAGCAGCTTGGACTCAGGGGCTTCACCCCTCCACTTT	CASSLDSGASPLHF
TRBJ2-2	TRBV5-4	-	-	TGTGCCAGCAGCTCGGGAGACAGAACCGGGGAGCTGTTTTTT	CASSSGDRTGELFF
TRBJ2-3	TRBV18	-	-	TGTGCCAGCTCACCCCAGGGTCCAGATACGCAGTATTTT	CASSPQGPDTQYF
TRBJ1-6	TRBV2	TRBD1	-	TGTGCCAGCAGGGCCCGACAGGGGGGAATCTATAATTCACCCCTCCACTTT	CASRARQGGIYNSPLHF
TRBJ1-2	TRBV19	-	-	TGTGCCAGTAGTATTGGGCCAGGGAATGGCTACACCTTC	CASSIGPGNGYTF
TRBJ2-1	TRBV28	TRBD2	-	TGTGCCAGCAGGACCTCTTCAGCGGGAGCGGATGAGCAGTTCTTC	CASRTSSAGADEQFF
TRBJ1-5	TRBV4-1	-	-	TGCGCCAGCAGCCGGGGAATTGGCAATCAGCCCCAGCATTTT	CASSRGIGNQPQHF
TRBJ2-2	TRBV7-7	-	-	TGTGCTAGCAGCTTAGCCCACAGCAACACCGGGGAGCTGTTTTTT	CASSLAHSNTGELFF
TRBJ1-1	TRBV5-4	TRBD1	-	TGTGCCAGCAGCCCTCCCAGGGGGGAAGCTTTCTTT	CASSPPRGEAFF
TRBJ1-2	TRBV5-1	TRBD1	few	TGCGCCAGCAGCGGAATGACAGGGGGTAATGGCTACACCTTC	CASSGMTGGNGYTF
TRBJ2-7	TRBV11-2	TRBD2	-	TGTGCCAGCAGCCCGAGGGTGGGCGGGAGTGCAAAATACGAGCAGTACTTC	CASSPRVGGSAKYEQYF
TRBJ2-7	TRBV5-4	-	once	TGTGCCAGCAGCTTTAGGGACGAGCAGTACTTC	CASSFRDEQYF
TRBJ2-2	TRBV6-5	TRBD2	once	TGTGCCAGCGAAATGCTAGCGGGATCCGGGGAGCTGTTTTTT	CASEMLAGSGELFF
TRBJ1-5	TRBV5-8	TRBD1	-	TGTGCCAGCAGCTTGAGACAGGGCAAGGGGCCCCAGCATTTT	CASSLRQGKGPQHF
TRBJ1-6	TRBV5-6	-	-	TGTGCCAGCAGCTTGGAATTGGGTTCACCCCTCCACTTT	CASSLELGSPLHF
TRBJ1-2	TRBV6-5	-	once	TGTGCCAGCAAATCGGGGGGCTACACCTTC	CASKSGGYTF
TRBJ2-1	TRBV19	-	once	TGTGCCAGTAGTACAGGGGACAAACTATCGGACAATGAGCAGTTCTTC	CASSTGDKLSDNEQFF
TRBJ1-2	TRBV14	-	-	TGTGCCAGCAGTCAAGACGGAGCAGGGGTCTATGGCTACACCTTC	CASSQDGAGVYGYTF
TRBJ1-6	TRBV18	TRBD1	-	TGTGCCAGCTCACCAGGGGACAGGAGCTCCTATAATTCACCCCTCCACTTT	CASSPGDRSSYNSPLHF
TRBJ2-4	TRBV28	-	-	TGTGCCAGCAGTTTGTGGTCCAGCGAAAACATTCAGTACTTC	CASSLWSSENIQYF
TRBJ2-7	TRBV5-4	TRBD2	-	TGTGCCAGCAGCTTGGCGGCGGGAGTTGGCTACGAGCAGTACTTC	CASSLAAGVGYEQYF
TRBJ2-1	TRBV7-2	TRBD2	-	TGTGCCAGCAGCTTAAGCGGGGCCGTCTTC	CASSLSGAVF
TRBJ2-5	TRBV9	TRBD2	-	TGTGCCAGCTCCCTAACTAGCGGGAGGGTACAAGAGACCCAGTACTTC	CASSLTSGRVQETQYF
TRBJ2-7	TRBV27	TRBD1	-	TGTGCCAGCCGTCCCGGGACAGGGCCCTACGAGCAGTACTTC	CASRPGTGPYEQYF
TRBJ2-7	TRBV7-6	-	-	TGTGCCAGCAGCTCCTTCCCTAGGGGGAGGGCCACCTACGAGCAGTACTTC	CASSSFPRGRATYEQYF
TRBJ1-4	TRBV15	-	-	TGTGCCACCAGCAGAGGGAACAGCGGTAATGAAAAACTGTTTTTT	CATSRGNSGNEKLFF
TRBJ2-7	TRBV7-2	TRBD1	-	TGTGCCAGCAGCTTAGGGACAGGGCCCGTGTACGAGCAGTACTTC	CASSLGTGPVYEQYF
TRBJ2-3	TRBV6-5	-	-	TGTGCCAGCAGTACCCTATGGTCGGGTACAGATACGCAGTATTTT	CASSTLWSGTDTQYF
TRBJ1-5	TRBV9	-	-	TGTGCCAGCAGCGTATGGGGGTTCAATCAGCCCCAGCATTTT	CASSVWGFNQPQHF
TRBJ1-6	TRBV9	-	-	TGTGCCAGCAGCGTAGAGCTTAATTCACCCCTCCACTTT	CASSVELNSPLHF